Below, 18 T cell receptor beta chains from the same sample are listed, as sequenced in a study of CD8+ T cells in alopecia areata. Treatment specified: oral pan-JAK inhibitor, 5-10 mg twice daily. RNA, once extracted, was reverse transcribed into cDNA for use as the sequencing template. Here immunoSEQ multiplex PCR was the method, and the copy in TCRdb shows in-frame clones only, minus some. The table records around 290,000 clones, roughly 64% of them present only once. The sample consisted of CD4+ T cells sorted from blood, taken at week 24, from a patient treated with tofacitinib. These receptors all come from a human donor with alopecia areata.

The chain carries TRBV5-6 and TRBJ2-7; tentatively, D is TRBD1 or TRBD2 (5 bases each). Germline CDR1 and CDR2: SGHDT and YYEEEE. V dropped 4 bases and J dropped 3 bases, with 11 bases sitting between them. The CDR3 consists of 13 residues. The CDR3 region is CASSRGLSYEQYF. The CDR3, as DNA: TGTGCCAGCAGCCGGGGCCTCAGCTACGAGCAGTACTTC.

The table lists this clone with a few counts. The CDR3 protein is CAGGTDTQYF. Here the CDR3 DNA reads TGTGCTGGGGGCACAGATACGCAGTATTTT. The chain recombines TRBV2 with TRBJ2-3, with unresolved D. Germline CDR1 and CDR2: SNHLY and FYNNEI. This CDR3 spans 10 amino acids.

The V call is TRBV30, the J call TRBJ1-6; D not certain. This CDR3 comprises 14 residues. Germline V CDR1 and CDR2: GTSNPN, SVGIG (reference sequence). Trimming took off 1 base at V and 8 bases at J, with 12 bases between the two ends. CDR3: CAWSGPTWDSPLHF. For the CDR3, the DNA is TGTGCCTGGAGTGGCCCTACCTGGGATTCACCCCTCCACTTT.

This chain connects TRBV28 to TRBJ2-7; 9 positions agree with TRBD1. This CDR3 region has 13 residues. Germline CDR1 MDHEN, CDR2 SYDVKM. V was clipped by 5 bases and J by 3 bases; unmatched bases: 2. DNA of the CDR3: TGTGCCAGCAGTAGGACAGGGGACTACGAGCAGTACTTC. It yields the protein CASSRTGDYEQYF. Variable domain in full (rest from reference TRBV28 and TRBJ2-7): DVKVTQSSRYLVKRTGEKVFLECVQDMDHENMFWYRQDPGLGLRLIYFSYDVKMKEKGDIPEGYSVSREKKERFSLILESASTNQTSMYLCASSRTGDYEQYFGPGTRLTVT.

CDR3 nucleotides: TGTGCCTGGAGTAGGGACAGGGTGGGCAATGAGCAGTTCTTC. This gives the protein CAWSRDRVGNEQFF. The chain links TRBV30 to TRBJ2-1; 9 bases map to TRBD1. The CDR3 spans 14 residues. Trimming took 2 bases from V and 6 from J; bases not matched to a gene: 5. CDR1 and CDR2 from the germline V gene are GTSNPN and SVGIG (reference sequence).

This chain connects TRBV28 to TRBJ1-2, with D unclear. V lost 5 bases and J 4 bases, leaving 14 bases between the germline ends. This CDR3 region has 14 residues. Looked up from germline, CDR1 is MDHEN and CDR2 is SYDVKM. CDR3 in amino acids: CASSPTGLLYGYTF. The CDR3 nucleotides are TGTGCCAGCAGTCCCACCGGACTGCTCTATGGCTACACCTTC.

There are a few counts of this clone. V and J are TRBV29-1 and TRBJ2-2; no clear D. V was trimmed by 4 bases and J by 0 bases, leaving 9 bases between them. CDR3 length equals 14 residues. Germline lookup yields CDR1 SQVTM and CDR2 ANQGSEA. Here the CDR3 reads CSVGAAANTGELFF. CDR3 DNA: TGCAGCGTTGGGGCCGCAGCGAACACCGGGGAGCTGTTTTTT.

V is TRBV7-6 and J is TRBJ2-7; 9 bases fit TRBD1. Looked up from germline, CDR1 is SGHVS and CDR2 is FNYEAQ. The J segment lost 6 bases and the V segment lost 0 bases, leaving 6 bases of the junction unmatched. The CDR3 runs to 15 residues. DNA of the CDR3: TGTGCCAGCAGCTTAGCGCGGGGACAGGGTTCCGAGCAGTACTTC. Protein: CASSLARGQGSEQYF.

The chain joins TRBV2 to TRBJ1-2; no clear D. Germline CDR1 is SNHLY and CDR2 is FYNNEI. V was pared by 8 bases and J by 4 bases, with 8 bases between. CDR3 length: 11 amino acids. The CDR3 region has the DNA TGTGCCAGCCACTACAGCTATGGCTACACCTTC. Amino acids: CASHYSYGYTF.

This clone has a handful of counts. The chain is built from TRBV28 and TRBJ1-6, with 12 bases matching TRBD1. V dropped 5 bases and J dropped 8; count of bases not matched to a gene: 10. In germline, CDR1 is MDHEN, CDR2 SYDVKM. The CDR3 contains 17 residues. Written as DNA, the CDR3 is TGTGCCAGCAGTCCAGCGGGACAGGGGGCCTTAGATTCACCCCTCCACTTT. Protein: CASSPAGQGALDSPLHF.

DNA of the CDR3: TGTGCCAGCAGTTACTCGGACAGCGTCAATCAGCCCCAGCATTTT. It encodes CASSYSDSVNQPQHF. The rearrangement joins TRBV6-6 to TRBJ1-5; TRBD1 might be the D (6 bases). The CDR3 runs 15 residues. The germline gives CDR1 MNHNY, CDR2 SVGAGI (reference sequence). V was cut by 0 bases and J by 3 bases, with 9 bases left in between.

The chain carries TRBV13 and TRBJ2-1, with 11 bases matching TRBD2. Germline V gene sequence: CDR1 PRHDT, CDR2 FYEKMQ (reference sequence). J lost 6 bases, V lost 4 bases, and 2 bases had no gene match. CDR3 length equals 14 residues. The CDR3 bases are TGTGCCAGCAGCTATAGCGGGGGGGCCAATGAGCAGTTCTTC. This encodes CASSYSGGANEQFF.

This clone appeared a few times. The genes are TRBV6-5 and TRBJ2-3, with D possibly matching TRBD2 (5 bases). Trimming left V 10 bases short and J 4 bases short, with 15 bases between. Germline values: CDR1 MNHEY, CDR2 SVGAGI. This CDR3 is 13 amino acids long. The DNA of the CDR3 is TGTGCCACCTTCCAAGGGAGCTCAGATACGCAGTATTTT. Amino acid sequence: CATFQGSSDTQYF.

The chain recombines TRBV29-1 with TRBJ1-2, with 8 bases identical to TRBD1. Looked up from germline, CDR1 is SQVTM and CDR2 is ANQGSEA. The V and J ends lost 8 bases and 6 bases, in that order; junction bases with no gene match: 8. The CDR3 extends over 12 amino acids. CDR3 bases: TGCAGCTCAGCGACAGGGGCGGATGGCTACACCTTC. It translates to CSSATGADGYTF.

The chain joins TRBV4-2 to TRBJ1-5; D not certain. CDR3 length: 16 amino acids. Germline V CDR1 and CDR2: LGHNA, YNFKEQ. Between the trimmed V and J ends, which lost 1 base and 0 bases, there was a span of 10 bases. The CDR3, as DNA: TGTGCCAGCAGCCAAGGTGCCGGGTCTAGCAATCAGCCCCAGCATTTT. As protein: CASSQGAGSSNQPQHF.

V gene TRBV30 combines with J gene TRBJ2-7; D gene unclear. Germline-derived CDR1 and CDR2 are GTSNPN and SVGIG (reference sequence). V dropped 4 bases and J dropped 1 base, with 11 bases sitting between them. The CDR3 contains 13 residues. CDR3 sequence: CAWTRTPSYEQYF. The CDR3 DNA is TGTGCCTGGACCAGGACCCCTTCCTACGAGCAGTACTTC.

V and J are TRBV30 and TRBJ1-2; D unclear. CDR1 GTSNPN and CDR2 SVGIG come from the germline V gene (reference sequence). V gave up 3 bases and J gave up 6 bases, with 2 bases separating them. The CDR3 has 9 residues. The CDR3 nucleotides are TGTGCCTGGAGAGATGGCTACACCTTC. It yields the protein CAWRDGYTF. Supplemented by reference TRBV30 and TRBJ1-2, the full variable domain reads SQTIHQWPATLVQPVGSPLSLECTVEGTSNPNLYWYRQAAGRGLQLLFYSVGIGQISSEVPQNLSASRPQDRQFILSSKKLLLSDSGFYLCAWRDGYTFGSGTRLTVV.

The chain has TRBV15 and TRBJ1-4; no firm D call. The CDR3 loop spans 15 amino acids. In germline, CDR1 is LNHNV, CDR2 YYDKDF (reference sequence). Between the trimmed V and J ends, which lost 0 bases and 8 bases, there was a span of 13 bases. DNA of the CDR3: TGTGCCACCAGCAGAGATCCGGCCCCACGGGAAAAACTGTTTTTT. The encoded protein is CATSRDPAPREKLFF.